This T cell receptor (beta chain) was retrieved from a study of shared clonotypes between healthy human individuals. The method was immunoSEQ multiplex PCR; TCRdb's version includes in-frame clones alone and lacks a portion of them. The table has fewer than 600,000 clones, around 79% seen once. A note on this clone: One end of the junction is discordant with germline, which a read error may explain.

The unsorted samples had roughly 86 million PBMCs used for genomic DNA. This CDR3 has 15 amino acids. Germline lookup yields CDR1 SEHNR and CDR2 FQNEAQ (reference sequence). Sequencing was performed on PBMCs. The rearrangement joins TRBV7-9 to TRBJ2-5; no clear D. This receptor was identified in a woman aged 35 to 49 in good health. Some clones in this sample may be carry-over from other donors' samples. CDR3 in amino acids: CASSPPGYGQGTQYF. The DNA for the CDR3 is TGTGCCAGCAGCCCACCTGGGTATGGGCAAGGGACCCAGTACTTC.